Presented here are 24 T cell receptor beta chains from one specimen sequenced in a study of graft-versus-host responses after intestinal transplantation (dated by TCRdb to 2020 to 2022). The receptor library was made with the immunoSEQ multiplex PCR assay. Drawn from immuneACCESS, this table holds only the in-frame rearrangements with V and J called that TCRdb kept. Clones are partly lost; checked studies trace under half to an unresolved V gene and leave the rest unexplained. The sample table lists approximately 5,000 clones, roughly two thirds of them with a count of one. The biggest ten clones account for roughly 37% of the sample. This sample comprised PBMCs, obtained about 550 days after intestinal transplant. The receptors originated from a human patient who received an intestinal transplant, so some T cells may come from the graft donor.

DNA for the CDR3: TGTGCCAGCAGCTTGCGGGGACTGGACTACGAGCAGTACTTC. It specifies CASSLRGLDYEQYF. V and J are TRBV9 and TRBJ2-7; possible D gene TRBD2, 6 bases. V gave up 4 bases and J gave up 3 bases, with 14 bases separating them. The CDR3 length is 14 residues. Germline V gene sequence: CDR1 SGDLS, CDR2 YYNGEE.

The chain employs TRBV11-3 and TRBJ2-5, with D tentatively TRBD2 (6 bases). The V gene lost 8 bases and the J gene lost 5 bases, with 6 bases spanning the gap. Germline CDR1 reads SGHNT; CDR2 reads YENEEA. CDR3 length equals 10 residues. Written as DNA, the CDR3 is TGTGCCAGCGCGGGGGAGACCCAGTACTTC. It yields the protein CASAGETQYF.

This clone was seen a handful of times. This chain connects TRBV27 to TRBJ1-2; the match to TRBD1 covers 8 bases. This CDR3 has 15 amino acids. In germline, CDR1 is MNHEY, CDR2 SMNVEV (reference sequence). V lost 5 bases, J lost 4 bases, and 9 bases stayed unmatched. The CDR3 protein is CASSATGQGSYGYTF. In nucleotides, the CDR3 is TGTGCCAGCAGTGCCACTGGACAGGGAAGCTATGGCTACACCTTC.

This clone appeared a few times. Mismatch with germline at one junction end may stem from a read error. J is TRBJ2-3 and V is TRBV7-8; 8 bases fit TRBD2. The CDR3 has 19 residues. The germline V gene has CDR1 SGHVS and CDR2 FQNEAQ. The CDR3 here is CASSPRSGRGVRSTDTHYF. As DNA, the CDR3 is TGTGCCAGCAGCCCCCGGAGTGGGCGGGGGGTCCGGAGCACAGACACGCACTATTTT.

The chain uses TRBV7-2 and TRBJ2-3; 15 positions match TRBD2. CDR3 size: 16 residues. Germline CDR1 SGHTA, CDR2 FQGNSA. J was trimmed by 8 bases and V by 4 bases; bases with no gene match: 7. The CDR3 is CASSSGTSGGTGTQYF. The CDR3 DNA is TGTGCCAGCAGCTCCGGGACTAGCGGGGGGACCGGTACGCAGTATTTT.

The chain carries TRBV6-1 and TRBJ2-3; D not resolved. CDR1 MNHNS and CDR2 SASEGT come from the germline V gene. The CDR3 consists of 14 residues. V was trimmed by 7 bases and J by 4 bases, leaving 15 bases between them. The CDR3 sequence is CASKTVLGADTQYF. The CDR3 region has the DNA TGTGCCAGCAAAACAGTCCTTGGGGCAGATACGCAGTATTTT.

This clone came up a few times. J is TRBJ2-2 and V is TRBV7-2; 8 bases fit TRBD1. Germline assignment: CDR1 SGHTA and CDR2 FQGNSA. The CDR3 runs to 17 residues. The V segment lost 4 bases and the J segment 5 bases; nucleotides outside the gene matches: 12. CDR3 bases: TGTGCCAGCAGCTGGGGGGACAGGTGGCTAGAAACCGGGGAGCTGTTTTTT. Its translation: CASSWGDRWLETGELFF.

In this sample, this clone turned up once. The genes are TRBV6-5 and TRBJ1-1, with TRBD1 identical over 7 bases. The CDR3 contains 14 residues. V shed 2 bases and J 5 bases; nucleotides not matched to a gene: 5. In germline, CDR1 is MNHEY, CDR2 SVGAGI. The CDR3 sequence is CASSYDSGGTEAFF. For the CDR3, the DNA is TGTGCCAGCAGTTACGATTCAGGGGGTACTGAAGCTTTCTTT.

J is TRBJ2-7 and V is TRBV11-3; unclear D gene. The length of the CDR3 is 14 residues. Trimming took off 0 bases at V and 5 bases at J, with 11 bases between the two ends. The V gene's germline CDR1 is SGHNT and CDR2 YENEEA. The CDR3: CASSLEGEADEQYF. CDR3 in DNA: TGTGCCAGCAGCTTAGAGGGTGAGGCGGACGAGCAGTACTTC.

The gene calls are TRBV7-2 and TRBJ2-1; no firm D call. V lost 1 base to trimming and J lost 6 bases, with 10 bases between them. The length of the CDR3 is 14 residues. Germline CDR1 is SGHTA and CDR2 is FQGNSA. The DNA of the CDR3 is TGTGCCAGCAGCTTAGATCTCGAGCCCAATGAGCAGTTCTTC. This sequence encodes CASSLDLEPNEQFF.

The chain is built from TRBV6-5 and TRBJ1-3; TRBD1 might be the D (6 bases). V dropped 7 bases and J dropped 4 bases, with 14 bases sitting between them. The CDR3 has 14 residues. Germline CDR1 MNHEY, CDR2 SVGAGI. The CDR3 here is CASTLGGGGNTIYF. Here the CDR3 DNA reads TGTGCCAGCACACTCGGAGGGGGAGGAAACACCATATATTTT.

The chain combines TRBV11-2 with TRBJ1-1, with TRBD1 matching over 7 bases. Germline assignment: CDR1 SGHAT and CDR2 FQNNGV. The J segment lost 4 bases and the V segment lost 1 base, leaving 6 bases of the junction unmatched. This CDR3 region has 15 residues. In DNA form, the CDR3 reads TGTGCCAGCAGCTTAGGACAGGGCGGTGGCACTGAAGCTTTCTTT. Its translation: CASSLGQGGGTEAFF. The variable domain in full, with the rest retrieved from reference TRBV11-2 and TRBJ1-1, is EAGVAQSPRYKIIEKRQSVAFWCNPISGHATLYWYQQILGQGPKLLIQFQNNGVVDDSQLPKDRFSAERLKGVDSTLKIQPAKLEDSAVYLCASSLGQGGGTEAFFGQGTRLTVV.

The chain combines TRBV6-5 with TRBJ1-1, with D hard to call. The CDR3 spans 13 residues. V was cut by 5 bases and J by 1 base, with 8 bases left in between. Germline CDR1 reads MNHEY; CDR2 reads SVGAGI. CDR3 nucleotides: TGTGCCAGCAGTCACACTGAGAACACTGAAGCTTTCTTT. This translates into CASSHTENTEAFF.

This clone was seen a single time. The genes are TRBV10-3 and TRBJ2-3, with 12 bases identical to TRBD2. Unmatched junction bases numbered 5, after V lost 4 bases and J lost 0 bases. This CDR3 comprises 17 residues. CDR1 and CDR2 (germline): ENHRY, SYGVKD. CDR3 nucleotides: TGTGCCATCAGTGCGACTAGCGGGGGCCAGAGCACAGATACGCAGTATTTT. It translates to CAISATSGGQSTDTQYF.

Points on this clone: This may be a read error, as it is one base from a much larger clone. The same CDR3 also results from other DNA sequences found in this sample. The chain joins TRBV4-1 to TRBJ1-4, with D maybe TRBD1 (6 bases). Looked up from germline, CDR1 is MGHRA and CDR2 is YSYEKL. Trimming stripped 0 bases from V and 2 bases from J, with 10 bases between. The length of the CDR3 is 16 residues. The CDR3 DNA reads as TGCGCCAGCAGCCAAGAAACAGGGTTCACTAATGAAAAACTGTTTTTT. Amino acids: CASSQETGFTNEKLFF.

This clone was seen a single time. The chain couples TRBV4-3 to TRBJ1-6, with 9 bases fitting TRBD1. Trimming removed 4 bases from V and 7 bases from J; junction bases left unmatched: 8. Germline V gene sequence: CDR1 LGHNA, CDR2 YSLEER. CDR3 size: 16 residues. CDR3 nucleotides: TGCGCCAGCAGCCCAAAAACCGGGACAGGGAATTCACCCCTCCACTTT. Protein product: CASSPKTGTGNSPLHF.

The sample holds a few counts of this clone. The chain recombines TRBV4-1 with TRBJ1-1; TRBD1 matches at 11 bases. The CDR3 contains 18 residues. The V gene end was trimmed by 0 bases and the J gene end by 1 base; junction bases not matched to a gene: 7. Germline V gives CDR1 MGHRA, CDR2 YSYEKL. CDR3 amino acids: CASSQDLGTGGGNTEAFF. The CDR3 nucleotides read TGCGCCAGCAGCCAAGATCTCGGGACAGGGGGGGGGAACACTGAAGCTTTCTTT.

This rearrangement joins TRBV9 to TRBJ2-2, with D perhaps TRBD1 (5 bases). The CDR3 consists of 17 residues. V gave up 0 bases and J gave up 3 bases, with 15 bases separating them. The germline gives CDR1 SGDLS, CDR2 YYNGEE. This CDR3 reads CASSVEGASTHTGELFF. CDR3 coding DNA: TGTGCCAGCAGCGTAGAAGGGGCTAGTACCCACACCGGGGAGCTGTTTTTT. Filled out from reference TRBV9 and TRBJ2-2, the complete variable domain reads DSGVTQTPKHLITATGQRVTLRCSPRSGDLSVYWYQQSLDQGLQFLIQYYNGEERAKGNILERFSAQQFPDLHSELNLSSLELGDSALYFCASSVEGASTHTGELFFGEGSRLTVL.

The rearrangement joins TRBV5-1 to TRBJ1-2; D is undetermined. Germline loops: CDR1 SGHRS, CDR2 YFSETQ. This CDR3 has 13 amino acids. V was trimmed by 3 bases and J by 3 bases, leaving 9 bases between them. The CDR3 sequence: CASSYFADYGYTF. The CDR3 nucleotides are TGCGCCAGCAGCTACTTCGCTGACTATGGCTACACCTTC.

The rearrangement uses TRBV11-2 and TRBJ2-1, with 8 positions matching TRBD2. The CDR3 is 16 residues long. Germline V CDR1 and CDR2: SGHAT, FQNNGV. V was pared by 0 bases and J by 8 bases, with 9 bases of the junction left unmatched. CDR3 region: CASSLDPGGVRDEQFF. CDR3 sequence (DNA): TGTGCCAGCAGCTTAGATCCCGGGGGGGTAAGGGATGAGCAGTTCTTC. The full variable domain, completed using reference TRBV11-2 and TRBJ2-1, is EAGVAQSPRYKIIEKRQSVAFWCNPISGHATLYWYQQILGQGPKLLIQFQNNGVVDDSQLPKDRFSAERLKGVDSTLKIQPAKLEDSAVYLCASSLDPGGVRDEQFFGPGTRLTVL.

This clone was seen only a few times. The J gene is TRBJ1-3, the V gene TRBV6-9; perhaps TRBD1 as D (5 bases). The germline CDR1 and CDR2 sequences are MNHGY and SVAAGI. This CDR3 is built from 16 residues. The V end was cut by 5 bases, the J end by 0 bases, with 14 bases between. The CDR3 region is CASSEDTGLSGNTIYF. CDR3 DNA: TGTGCCAGCAGTGAAGATACAGGCCTCTCTGGAAACACCATATATTTT.

The CDR3 spells CASSAKGHTGELFF. For the CDR3, the DNA is TGTGCCAGCAGTGCAAAGGGCCACACCGGGGAGCTGTTTTTT. This chain connects TRBV6-8 to TRBJ2-2; D is undetermined. The CDR3 is 14 amino acids. Germline V gene data show CDR1 as MNHGY and CDR2 as SAAAGT. Trimming cost V 5 bases and J 3 bases, with 10 bases left between them.

The genes are TRBV5-1 and TRBJ2-7, with TRBD1 identical over 10 bases. The CDR3 length is 16 residues. Germline CDR1 is SGHRS and CDR2 is YFSETQ. J lost 7 bases, V lost 0 bases, and 10 bases had no gene match. The DNA for the CDR3 is TGCGCCAGCAGCTTGGGGACAGGGGGTCGGTTTTGGGAGCAGTACTTC. Translated: CASSLGTGGRFWEQYF.

The chain uses TRBV23-1 and TRBJ2-3, with D possibly matching TRBD2 (6 bases). TRBV23-1 is designated an ORF whose function remains uncertain. The CDR3 sequence is 16 residues long. The V and J ends lost 6 bases and 4 bases respectively, with 20 bases between them. The DNA for the CDR3 is TGCGCCAGCAGCCAAGACAGCGGGTATACACCAGATACGCAGTATTTT. Its translation: CASSQDSGYTPDTQYF.